The TCR beta chain under discussion was sequenced for a study of response to subunit inactivated influenza vaccine. A single record per CDR3 protein comes from TCRdb applying MiXCR to the RT-PCR reads. This table has 500,000 to 550,000 distinct CDR3 sequences, approximately 7.2% appearing once. Trimming removed 0 bases from V and 4 bases from J, with 17 bases in between. The germline CDR1 and CDR2 sequences are MNHEY and SVGAGI. CDR3 length: 17 amino acids. This clonotype was seen at least ten times. Sequenced here: PBMCs from blood, sampled less than 30 months after vaccination. The V call is TRBV6-5, the J call TRBJ2-3; D might be TRBD2 (6 bases). The source of this sequence is a man in his fifties or sixties who received an inactivated influenza vaccine. Here the CDR3 reads CASSYSKSSESADTQYF. In DNA form, the CDR3 reads TGTGCCAGCAGTTACTCGAAATCTAGCGAATCCGCAGATACGCAGTATTTT.